This T cell receptor beta chain was profiled in a study of T cell responses to AZD1222 COVID-19 vaccine. The CDR3 runs to 14 residues. The V gene lost 6 bases and the J gene lost 5 bases, with 16 bases spanning the gap. Germline CDR1 and CDR2: SGHTA and FQGNSA. Sequencing was performed with immunoSEQ multiplex PCR; in TCRdb, only in-frame clones are kept and a portion is missing. The table includes some 170,000 clones, about 90% detected once. Study-wide findings and caveats: Repertoire sampling happened only post peak T cell response. Close to half of spike-specific TCRs reportedly recognize unmutated variant regions. CD4 TCRs associated with vaccination spanned spike, dominating at 160-218 and 743-854.

With respect to this clone: Its antigen is undetermined.

The chain couples TRBV7-2 to TRBJ2-5; D remains unclear. This TCR derives from an adult who received the MenACWY meningococcal vaccine as a control. Sequenced material: peripheral blood, taken 28 days after the second dose of the MenACWY control vaccine. The CDR3 is CASSIVPGWETQYF. CDR3 DNA sequence: TGTGCCAGCAGTATAGTCCCCGGGTGGGAGACCCAGTACTTC.